This TCR beta chain was profiled in a study of T cells after posttransplantation cyclophosphamide. Regarding the study as a whole: Recipient CMV seropositivity and CMV reactivation strongly tracked TRB clonality. Tissue-infiltrating T cells from skin or gut overlapped little with blood T cells. Later blood repertoires were often dominated by clones from the donor CD8+ memory compartment.

Controls had myeloablative marrow grafts with methotrexate and calcineurin inhibitor, sampled at 1 year. In regard to this clone: Its antigen is currently unknown.

Germline CDR1 is MNHEY and CDR2 is SMNVEV (reference sequence). The CDR3 is 16 residues long. The trim removed 2 bases at V and 7 bases at J, leaving 11 bases unmatched. The repertoire was sequenced with immunoSEQ multiplex PCR; TCRdb's copy has only in-frame clones and lacks some. In the table there are roughly 24,000 clones, roughly 90% of which are singletons. The sequence was collected from a female patient in her fifties who received an allogeneic stem cell transplant from an unrelated donor, was CMV-positive, and had chronic GVHD only. Some T cells could come from the graft donor. Source: PBMCs, taken after an allogeneic stem cell transplant with a calcineurin inhibitor and methotrexate. The V gene is TRBV27, the J gene TRBJ2-5; 9 nucleotides match TRBD1. The chain's CDR3 is CASSLRRQGGPGTQYF. The CDR3 DNA reads as TGTGCCAGCAGTTTACGGAGACAGGGGGGGCCGGGGACCCAGTACTTC.